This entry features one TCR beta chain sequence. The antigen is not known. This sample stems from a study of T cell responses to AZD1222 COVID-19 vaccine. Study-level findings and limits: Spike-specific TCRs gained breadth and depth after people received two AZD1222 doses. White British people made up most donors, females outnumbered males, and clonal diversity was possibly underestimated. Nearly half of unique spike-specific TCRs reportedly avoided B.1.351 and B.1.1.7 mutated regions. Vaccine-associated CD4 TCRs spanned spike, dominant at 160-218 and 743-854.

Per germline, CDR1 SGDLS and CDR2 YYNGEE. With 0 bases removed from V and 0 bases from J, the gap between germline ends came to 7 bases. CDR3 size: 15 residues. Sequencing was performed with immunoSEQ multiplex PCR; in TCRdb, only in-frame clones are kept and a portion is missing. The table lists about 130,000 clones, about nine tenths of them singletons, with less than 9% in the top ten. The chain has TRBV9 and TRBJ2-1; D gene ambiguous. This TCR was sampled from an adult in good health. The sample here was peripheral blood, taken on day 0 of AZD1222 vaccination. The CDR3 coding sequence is TGTGCCAGCAGCGTAGAAACGAGCTCCTACAATGAGCAGTTCTTC. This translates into CASSVETSSYNEQFF.